These 4 T cell receptor beta chains were all obtained from the same sample, sequenced in a study of CD4+ T cells in melanoma. This table comes from immunoSEQ multiplex PCR, and its TCRdb copy is limited to in-frame clones, with some not included. The data contain about 11,000 clones, approximately 68% of them seen just once; the ten biggest clones take up 13% to 15%. Sequencing was done on a sample of cells from a culture (not recorded whether cultured in vitro). These receptors came from a human donor with melanoma.

DNA for the CDR3: TGTGCCAGCAGCTCCGGTCCCTATCGTAATCGGGGTTTACAGCCCCAGCATTTT. Translating it yields CASSSGPYRNRGLQPQHF. The genes are TRBV5-8 and TRBJ1-5; no clear D gene. Germline V gene data show CDR1 as SGHTS and CDR2 as YDEGEE. This CDR3 is built from 18 residues. V was clipped by 3 bases and J by 7 bases, with 26 bases between them. Looking up the rest from reference TRBV5-8 and TRBJ1-5 gives the full variable domain: EAGVTQSPTHLIKTRGQQATLRCSPISGHTSVYWYQQALGLGLQFLLWYDEGEERNRGNFPPRFSGRQFPNYSSELNVNALELEDSALYLCASSSGPYRNRGLQPQHFGDGTRLSIL.

The rearrangement links TRBV18 to TRBJ1-4, with D hard to call. The CDR3 spans 12 residues. Germline V CDR1 and CDR2: KGHSH, LQKENI. Trimming cost V 3 bases and J 4 bases, with 3 bases left between them. The CDR3 DNA reads TGTGCCAGCTCACCCGTTAATGAAAAACTGTTTTTT. As protein: CASSPVNEKLFF.

Comment on this clone: One end of the junction is discordant with germline, which a read error may explain. This chain uses TRBV18 with TRBJ1-5; 7 positions agree with TRBD1. The germline CDR1 and CDR2 sequences are KGHSH and LQKENI. The CDR3 totals 14 residues. CDR3 DNA: TGTGCCAGCTCTCCACAGGGGCGGAATCAGCCCCAGCATTTT. It is translated as CASSPQGRNQPQHF.

The genes are TRBV6-5 and TRBJ2-7, with unresolved D. Trimming removed 6 bases from V and 4 bases from J, with 16 bases in between. This CDR3 has 14 amino acids. Germline values: CDR1 MNHEY, CDR2 SVGAGI. The CDR3 sequence is CASSPSLWGYEQYF. DNA for the CDR3: TGTGCCAGCAGCCCGTCGCTATGGGGATACGAGCAGTACTTC.